This T cell receptor (beta chain) was recorded in a study of T cell responses to AZD1222 COVID-19 vaccine. Repertoires were generated with immunoSEQ multiplex PCR, while TCRdb's copy carries only in-frame clones and drops some. The sample holds tens of thousands of clones, roughly 88% seen once. The CDR3 spans 15 residues. Trimming stripped 7 bases from V and 0 bases from J, with 13 bases between. The germline gives CDR1 MNHEY, CDR2 SVGAGI. This receptor was obtained from an adult who received the AZD1222 COVID-19 vaccine. The rearrangement links TRBV6-5 to TRBJ1-5; D is unclear. The specimen comprised peripheral blood, sampled 28 days after the second AZD1222 dose. DNA of the CDR3: TGTGCCAGCACCGAACACCCCAATAGCAATCAGCCCCAGCATTTT. The encoded protein is CASTEHPNSNQPQHF.